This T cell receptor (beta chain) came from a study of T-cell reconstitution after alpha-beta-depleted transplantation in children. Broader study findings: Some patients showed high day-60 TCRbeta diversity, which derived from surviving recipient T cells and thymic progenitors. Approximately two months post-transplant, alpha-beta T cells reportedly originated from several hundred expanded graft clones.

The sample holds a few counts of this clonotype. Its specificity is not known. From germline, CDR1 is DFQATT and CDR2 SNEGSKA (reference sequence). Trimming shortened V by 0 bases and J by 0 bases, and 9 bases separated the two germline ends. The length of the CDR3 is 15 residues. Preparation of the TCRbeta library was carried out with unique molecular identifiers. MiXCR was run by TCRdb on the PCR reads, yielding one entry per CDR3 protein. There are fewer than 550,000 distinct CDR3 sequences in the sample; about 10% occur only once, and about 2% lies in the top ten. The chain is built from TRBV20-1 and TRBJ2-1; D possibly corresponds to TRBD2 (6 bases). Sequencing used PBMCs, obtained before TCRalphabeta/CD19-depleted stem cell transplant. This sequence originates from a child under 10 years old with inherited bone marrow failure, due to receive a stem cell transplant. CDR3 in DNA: TGCAGTGCTAGAGATACCGGGGGCTCCTACAATGAGCAGTTCTTC. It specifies CSARDTGGSYNEQFF.